This T cell receptor (beta chain) was sequenced for a study of T-cell memory formation after mild COVID-19. TCRdb fed the 5' RACE reads into MiXCR, producing one record per CDR3 protein. Of roughly 450,000 distinct CDR3 sequences listed, 15% to 20% were seen once; the top ten hold over 9%. The germline V gene encodes CDR1 LGHNA and CDR2 YNFKEQ. The V and J ends lost 0 bases and 1 base respectively, with 9 bases between them. The CDR3 runs 15 residues. Source material: PBMCs or a T cell subset sorted from them (not recorded which). The clonotype originates from an adult woman who had mild COVID-19 (a few samples of this study predate the infection). Cell type and time point are not known. The chain recombines TRBV4-2 with TRBJ2-5; D unresolved. The CDR3 loop is CASSQDQGPQETQYF. In nucleotides, the CDR3 is TGTGCCAGCAGCCAAGATCAAGGGCCCCAAGAGACCCAGTACTTC.